The sequence of this T cell receptor (beta chain) was determined in a study of CD8 T cells in ankylosing spondylitis. Overall study results and limits: Researchers reportedly found disease-linked clones significantly enriched in matched ankylosing spondylitis synovial fluid. Ankylosing spondylitis blood appeared to carry a characteristic TCR beta motif of 7 or 8 highly homologous variants.

V was pared by 4 bases and J by 6 bases, with 9 bases between. The CDR3 covers 12 residues. CDR1 and CDR2 from the germline V gene are MNHNY and SVGAGI (reference sequence). Preparation of TCR beta libraries was done by quantitative 5'-RACE with molecular barcodes. MiXCR, applied by TCRdb to the 5' RACE reads, yields one record per CDR3 protein. The sample lists about 540,000 distinct CDR3 sequences, 12% occurring once. To note about this clonotype: Its target is unknown.

The V gene is TRBV6-6, the J gene TRBJ1-2; the D gene is possibly TRBD1 (6 bases). The receptor's source is a male donor with ankylosing spondylitis. The sequencing input was blood, either unsorted or a sorted T cell fraction (not recorded which). The CDR3 region is CASSWDTHGYTF. The DNA of the CDR3 is TGTGCCAGCAGTTGGGACACCCATGGCTACACCTTC.